The clone carrying this T cell receptor (beta chain) was counted a few times. Its antigen is not identified. Scientists made TCR beta libraries using quantitative 5'-RACE with molecular barcodes. TCRdb analysed the 5' RACE reads with MiXCR anew, one entry per CDR3 protein. The sample includes some 840,000 distinct CDR3 sequences, about 10% of them seen just once. The sample originates from a study of CD8 T cells in ankylosing spondylitis. Regarding the study as a whole: The clones that were linked to disease were reported to be significantly enriched in matched synovial fluid samples from ankylosing spondylitis patients. There was a TCR beta motif, made of fewer than 10 highly homologous variants, that appeared characteristic of ankylosing spondylitis blood. In the blood and synovial fluid of reactive arthritis, some motif variants had been previously reported.

This CDR3 has 14 amino acids. CDR1 and CDR2 (germline): SNHLY, FYNNEI. V shed 6 bases and J shed 3 bases, with 13 bases lying between them. What was sequenced was blood, either unsorted or a sorted T cell fraction (not recorded which). This sequence originates from a male donor with ankylosing spondylitis. The rearrangement uses TRBV2 and TRBJ2-3; D ambiguous. CDR3 residues: CASRQRAFTDTQYF. For the CDR3, the DNA is TGTGCCAGCAGACAGAGAGCTTTTACAGATACGCAGTATTTT.